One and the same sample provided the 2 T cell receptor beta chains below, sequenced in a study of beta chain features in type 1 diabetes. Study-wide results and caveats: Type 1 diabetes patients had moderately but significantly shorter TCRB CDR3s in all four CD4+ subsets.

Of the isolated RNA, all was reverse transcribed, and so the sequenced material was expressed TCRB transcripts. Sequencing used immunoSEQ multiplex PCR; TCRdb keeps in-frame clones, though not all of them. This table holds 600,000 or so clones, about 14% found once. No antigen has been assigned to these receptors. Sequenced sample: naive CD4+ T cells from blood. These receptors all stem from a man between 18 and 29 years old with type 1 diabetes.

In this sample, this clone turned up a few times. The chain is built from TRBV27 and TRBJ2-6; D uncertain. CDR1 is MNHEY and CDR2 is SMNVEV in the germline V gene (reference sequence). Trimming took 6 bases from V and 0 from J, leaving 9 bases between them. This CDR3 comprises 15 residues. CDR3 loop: CASSQFSSGANVLTF. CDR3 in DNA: TGTGCCAGCAGCCAATTTAGCTCTGGGGCCAACGTCCTGACTTTC. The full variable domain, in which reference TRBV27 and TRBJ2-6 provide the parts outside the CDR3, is EAQVTQNPRYLITVTGKKLTVTCSQNMNHEYMSWYRQDPGLGLRQIYYSMNVEVTDKGDVPEGYKVSRKEKRNFPLILESPSPNQTSLYFCASSQFSSGANVLTFGAGSRLTVL.

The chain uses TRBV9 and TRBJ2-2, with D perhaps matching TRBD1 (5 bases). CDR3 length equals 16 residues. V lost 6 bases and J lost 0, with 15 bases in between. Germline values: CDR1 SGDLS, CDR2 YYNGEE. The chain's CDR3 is CASTTRANANTGELFF. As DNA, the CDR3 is TGTGCCAGCACGACCAGGGCAAACGCGAACACCGGGGAGCTGTTTTTT.